A selection of T cell receptor beta chains follows, all from one sample in a study of CXCR3-negative and CXCR3-positive naive CD8 T cells. TCRdb reprocessed the 5' RACE reads and keeps a single row for each CDR3 protein, giving no DNA. This repertoire includes about 40,000 distinct CDR3 sequences. Sequencing used memory CD8+ T cells from blood. The receptor set was obtained from a human donor in good health. Some clones in this sample may be carry-over from other donors' samples. The CDR3 runs from the conserved cysteine through the conserved F or W. Clone size, where shown, is once, few, many, or a class for clones that have expanded.

>TRBJ2-7|TRBV29-1|.
CSGGLAELGEQYF
>TRBJ2-2|TRBV28|.
CASSLTAAGELFF
>TRBJ2-7|TRBV29-1|.
CSVEDWGGYEQYF
>TRBJ2-1|TRBV7-3|.
CASSLTAHGYNEQFF
>TRBJ2-1|TRBV28|.
CASSLSRTDQLYNEQFF
>TRBJ2-1|TRBV4-3|large
CASSQDAQYNEQFF
>TRBJ2-7|TRBV20-1|.
CSARGLGGSYEQYF
>TRBJ1-2|TRBV11-2|.
CASSLEYGANYGYTF
>TRBJ2-7|TRBV4-1|.
CASSQPTSEQYF
>TRBJ2-7|TRBV6-2/TRBV6-3|.
CASRSWGTGSPYSYEQYF
>TRBJ1-2|TRBV29-1|.
CSVEIWDGPYGYTF
>TRBJ2-7|TRBV29-1|.
CSAAGGSSYEQYF
>TRBJ2-7|TRBV29-1|.
CSVALLGEQYF
>TRBJ2-3|TRBV7-9|.
CASSPQESGSTDTQYF
>TRBJ2-1|TRBV28|.
CASSLSVFRGLYNEQFF
>TRBJ2-1|TRBV3-1|.
CASSQLDPATKLF
>TRBJ1-5|TRBV15|.
CATSSWTYNQPQHF
>TRBJ1-6|TRBV4-2|.
CASSHPIPGIDSPLHF
>TRBJ2-1|TRBV7-3|.
CASSLGPGGVHNEQFF
>TRBJ2-7|TRBV20-1|.
CSARVPLYGAEQYF
>TRBJ1-5|TRBV2|.
CASRPVRDQPQHF